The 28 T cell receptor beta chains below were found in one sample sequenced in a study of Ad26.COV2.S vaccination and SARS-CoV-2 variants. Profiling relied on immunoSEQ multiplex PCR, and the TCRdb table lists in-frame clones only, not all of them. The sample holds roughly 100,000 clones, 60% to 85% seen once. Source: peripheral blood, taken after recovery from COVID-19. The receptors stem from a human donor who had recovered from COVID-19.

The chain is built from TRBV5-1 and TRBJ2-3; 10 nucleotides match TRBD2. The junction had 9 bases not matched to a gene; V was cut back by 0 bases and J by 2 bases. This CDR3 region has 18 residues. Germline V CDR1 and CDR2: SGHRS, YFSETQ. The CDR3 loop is CASSLVASGGPLTDTQYF. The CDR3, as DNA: TGCGCCAGCAGCTTGGTCGCTAGCGGGGGCCCTCTCACAGATACGCAGTATTTT.

The CDR3 is CSVERQGMETQYF. The DNA for the CDR3 is TGCAGCGTTGAACGGCAGGGTATGGAGACCCAGTACTTC. This chain uses TRBV29-1 with TRBJ2-5, with D perhaps matching TRBD1 (5 bases). V lost 2 bases to trimming and J lost 5 bases, with 12 bases between them. The germline V gene has CDR1 SQVTM and CDR2 ANQGSEA. CDR3 size: 13 residues. The full variable domain, with the rest looked up from reference TRBV29-1 and TRBJ2-5, is SAVISQKPSRDICQRGTSLTIQCQVDSQVTMMFWYRQQPGQSLTLIATANQGSEATYESGFVIDKFPISRPNLTFSTLTVSNMSPEDSSIYLCSVERQGMETQYFGPGTRLLVL.

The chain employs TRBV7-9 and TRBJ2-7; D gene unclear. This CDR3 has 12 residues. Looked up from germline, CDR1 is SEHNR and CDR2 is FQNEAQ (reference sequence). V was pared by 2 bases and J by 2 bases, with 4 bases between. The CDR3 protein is CASSLTAYEQYF. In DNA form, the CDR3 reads TGTGCCAGCAGCTTAACCGCCTACGAGCAGTACTTC.

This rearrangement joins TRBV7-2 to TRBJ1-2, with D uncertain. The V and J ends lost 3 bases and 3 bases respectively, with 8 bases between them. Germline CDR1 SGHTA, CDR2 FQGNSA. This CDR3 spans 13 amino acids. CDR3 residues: CASSFDSDYGYTF. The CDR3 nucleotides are TGTGCCAGCAGCTTTGATTCTGACTATGGCTACACCTTC.

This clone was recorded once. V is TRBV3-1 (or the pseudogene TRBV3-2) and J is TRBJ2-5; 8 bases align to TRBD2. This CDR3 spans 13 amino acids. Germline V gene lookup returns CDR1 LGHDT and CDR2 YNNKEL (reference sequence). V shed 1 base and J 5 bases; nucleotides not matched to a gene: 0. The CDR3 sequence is CASSQGTSETQYF. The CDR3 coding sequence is TGTGCCAGCAGCCAAGGGACTAGCGAGACCCAGTACTTC.

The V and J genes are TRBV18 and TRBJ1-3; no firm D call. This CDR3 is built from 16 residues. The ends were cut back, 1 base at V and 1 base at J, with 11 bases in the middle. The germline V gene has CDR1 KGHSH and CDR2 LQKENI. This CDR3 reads CASSPLTRRSGNTIYF. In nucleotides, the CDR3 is TGTGCCAGCTCACCACTTACTAGGAGGTCTGGAAACACCATATATTTT.

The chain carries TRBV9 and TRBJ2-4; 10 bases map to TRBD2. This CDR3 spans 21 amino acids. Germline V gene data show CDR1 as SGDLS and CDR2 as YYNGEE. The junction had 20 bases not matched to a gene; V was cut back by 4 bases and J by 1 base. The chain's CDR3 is CASSPPHPGPGTSAAKNIQYF. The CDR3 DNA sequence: TGTGCCAGCAGCCCCCCTCACCCGGGACCCGGGACTAGCGCTGCCAAAAACATTCAGTACTTC.

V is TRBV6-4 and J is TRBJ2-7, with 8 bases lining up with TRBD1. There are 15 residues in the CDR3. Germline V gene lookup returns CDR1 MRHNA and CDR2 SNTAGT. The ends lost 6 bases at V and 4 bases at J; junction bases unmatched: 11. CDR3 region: CASSDTGGQVYEQYF. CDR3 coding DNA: TGTGCCAGCAGCGATACCGGGGGACAGGTTTACGAGCAGTACTTC.

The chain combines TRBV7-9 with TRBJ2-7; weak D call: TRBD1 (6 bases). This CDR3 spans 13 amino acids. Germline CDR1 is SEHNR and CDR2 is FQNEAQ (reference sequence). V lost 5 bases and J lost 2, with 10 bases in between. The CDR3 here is CASSQDRPYEQYF. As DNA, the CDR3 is TGTGCCAGCAGCCAGGACAGACCCTACGAGCAGTACTTC.

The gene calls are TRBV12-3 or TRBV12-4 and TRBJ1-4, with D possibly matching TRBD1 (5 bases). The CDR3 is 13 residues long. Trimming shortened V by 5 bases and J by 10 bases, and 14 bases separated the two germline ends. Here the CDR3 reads CASSPTGVGKLFF. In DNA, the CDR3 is TGTGCCAGCAGTCCAACAGGTGTTGGAAAACTGTTTTTT.

CDR3 region: CASIRTSPASGELFF. DNA of the CDR3: TGTGCCAGCATCCGGACTAGCCCCGCATCCGGGGAGCTGTTTTTT. This chain links TRBV6-5 with TRBJ2-2, with 8 bases identical to TRBD2. CDR1 is MNHEY and CDR2 is SVGAGI in the germline V gene. With V trimmed by 7 bases and J by 6 bases, 10 bases remained unmatched. CDR3 length equals 15 residues.

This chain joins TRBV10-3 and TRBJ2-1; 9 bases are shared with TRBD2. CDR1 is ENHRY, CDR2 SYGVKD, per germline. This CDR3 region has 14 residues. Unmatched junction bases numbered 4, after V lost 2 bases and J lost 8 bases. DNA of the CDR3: TGTGCCATCAGTGAGGGGGTAGCGGGGGATGAGCAGTTCTTC. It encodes CAISEGVAGDEQFF.

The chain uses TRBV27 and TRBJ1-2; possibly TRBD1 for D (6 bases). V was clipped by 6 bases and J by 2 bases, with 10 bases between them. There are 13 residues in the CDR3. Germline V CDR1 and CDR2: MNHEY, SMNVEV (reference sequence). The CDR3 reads CASRLTGNYGYTF. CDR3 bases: TGTGCCAGCAGATTAACAGGGAACTATGGCTACACCTTC.

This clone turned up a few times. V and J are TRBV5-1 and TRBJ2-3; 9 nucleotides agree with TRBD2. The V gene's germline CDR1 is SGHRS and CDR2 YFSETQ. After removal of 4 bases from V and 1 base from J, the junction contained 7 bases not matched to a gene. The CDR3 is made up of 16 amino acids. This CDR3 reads CASSLWVAGGTDTQYF. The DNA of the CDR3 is TGCGCCAGCAGCCTTTGGGTAGCGGGGGGCACAGATACGCAGTATTTT.

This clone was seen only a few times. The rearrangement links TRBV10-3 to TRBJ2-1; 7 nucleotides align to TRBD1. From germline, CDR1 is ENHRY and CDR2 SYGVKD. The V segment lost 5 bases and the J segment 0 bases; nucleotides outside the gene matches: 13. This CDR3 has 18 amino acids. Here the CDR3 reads CAISNSGTVYSSYNEQFF. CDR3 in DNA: TGTGCCATCAGTAATTCCGGGACAGTCTATAGCTCCTACAATGAGCAGTTCTTC.

The chain's CDR3 is CASSLGDLAGNYNEQFF. The DNA of the CDR3 is TGCGCCAGCAGCTTGGGGGACTTAGCGGGGAACTACAATGAGCAGTTCTTC. The V and J genes are TRBV5-1 and TRBJ2-1, with 8 bases aligning to TRBD2. Germline V gene lookup returns CDR1 SGHRS and CDR2 YFSETQ. The CDR3 consists of 17 residues. The J segment lost 3 bases and the V segment lost 0 bases, leaving 8 bases of the junction unmatched.

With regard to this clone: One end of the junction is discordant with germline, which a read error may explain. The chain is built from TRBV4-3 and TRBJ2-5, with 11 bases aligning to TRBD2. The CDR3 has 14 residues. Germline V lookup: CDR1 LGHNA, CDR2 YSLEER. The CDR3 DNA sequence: TGCGCCAGCAGCGAGGGACTAGCGGAAGAGGCCCAGTACTTC. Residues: CASSEGLAEEAQYF.

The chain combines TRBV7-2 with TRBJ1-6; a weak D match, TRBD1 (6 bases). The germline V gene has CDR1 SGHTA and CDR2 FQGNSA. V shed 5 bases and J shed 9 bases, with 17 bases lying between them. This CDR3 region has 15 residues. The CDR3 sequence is CASSQDPQGGSPLHF. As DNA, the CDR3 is TGTGCCAGCAGCCAAGACCCACAGGGAGGTTCACCCCTCCACTTT.

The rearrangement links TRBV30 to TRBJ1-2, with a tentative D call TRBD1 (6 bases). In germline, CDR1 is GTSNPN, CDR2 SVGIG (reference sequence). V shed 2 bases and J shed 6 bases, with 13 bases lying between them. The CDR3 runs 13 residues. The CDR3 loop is CAWSPPDRNGYTF. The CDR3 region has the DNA TGTGCCTGGAGTCCACCCGACAGGAATGGCTACACCTTC.

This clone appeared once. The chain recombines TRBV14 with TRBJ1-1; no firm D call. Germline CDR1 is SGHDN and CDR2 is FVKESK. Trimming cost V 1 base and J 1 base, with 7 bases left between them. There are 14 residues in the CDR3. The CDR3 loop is CASSQVLTNTEAFF. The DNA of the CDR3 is TGTGCCAGCAGCCAAGTTCTGACGAACACTGAAGCTTTCTTT.

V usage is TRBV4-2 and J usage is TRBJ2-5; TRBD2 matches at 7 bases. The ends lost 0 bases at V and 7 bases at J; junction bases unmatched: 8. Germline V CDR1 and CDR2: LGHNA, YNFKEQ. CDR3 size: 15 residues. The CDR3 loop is CASSQDHQSGGTQYF. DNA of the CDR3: TGTGCCAGCAGCCAAGACCATCAATCGGGGGGGACCCAGTACTTC.

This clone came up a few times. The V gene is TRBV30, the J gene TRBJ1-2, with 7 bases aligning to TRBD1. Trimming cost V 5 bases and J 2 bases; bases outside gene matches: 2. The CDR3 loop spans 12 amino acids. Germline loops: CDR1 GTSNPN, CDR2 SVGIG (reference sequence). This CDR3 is CAWEGANYGYTF. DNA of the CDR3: TGTGCCTGGGAGGGGGCCAACTATGGCTACACCTTC. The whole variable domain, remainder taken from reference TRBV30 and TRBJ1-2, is SQTIHQWPATLVQPVGSPLSLECTVEGTSNPNLYWYRQAAGRGLQLLFYSVGIGQISSEVPQNLSASRPQDRQFILSSKKLLLSDSGFYLCAWEGANYGYTFGSGTRLTVV.

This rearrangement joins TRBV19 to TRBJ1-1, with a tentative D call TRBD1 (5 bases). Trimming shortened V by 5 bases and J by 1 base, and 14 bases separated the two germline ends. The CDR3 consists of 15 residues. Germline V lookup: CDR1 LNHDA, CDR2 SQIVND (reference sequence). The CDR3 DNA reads TGTGCCAGTAGTCTGGGGCATTCTTCGAACACTGAAGCTTTCTTT. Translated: CASSLGHSSNTEAFF. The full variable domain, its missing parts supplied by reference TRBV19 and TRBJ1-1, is DGGITQSPKYLFRKEGQNVTLSCEQNLNHDAMYWYRQDPGQGLRLIYYSQIVNDFQKGDIAEGYSVSREKKESFPLTVTSAQKNPTAFYLCASSLGHSSNTEAFFGQGTRLTVV.

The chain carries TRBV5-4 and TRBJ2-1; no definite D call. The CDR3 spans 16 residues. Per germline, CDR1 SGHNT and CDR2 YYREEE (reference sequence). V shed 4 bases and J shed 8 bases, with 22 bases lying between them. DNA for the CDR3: TGTGCCAGCAGCCTTAACATCCGTCCAGCCTTGGATGAGCAGTTCTTC. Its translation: CASSLNIRPALDEQFF. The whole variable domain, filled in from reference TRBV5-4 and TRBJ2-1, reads ETGVTQSPTHLIKTRGQQVTLRCSSQSGHNTVSWYQQALGQGPQFIFQYYREEENGRGNFPPRFSGLQFPNYSSELNVNALELDDSALYLCASSLNIRPALDEQFFGPGTRLTVL.

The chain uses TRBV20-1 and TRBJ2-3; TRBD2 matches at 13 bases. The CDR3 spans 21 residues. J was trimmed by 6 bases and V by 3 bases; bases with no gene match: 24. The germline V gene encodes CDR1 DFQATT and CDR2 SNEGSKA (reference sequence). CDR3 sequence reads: CSASSYQQLAGGLVGRDTQYF. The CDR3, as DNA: TGCAGTGCTAGTTCGTATCAACAACTAGCGGGGGGGCTGGTAGGCCGCGATACGCAGTATTTT.

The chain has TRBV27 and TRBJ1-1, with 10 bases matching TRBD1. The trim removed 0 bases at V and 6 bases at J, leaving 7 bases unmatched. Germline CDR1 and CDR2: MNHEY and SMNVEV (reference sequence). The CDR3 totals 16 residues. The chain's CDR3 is CASSLSGPGQGSEAFF. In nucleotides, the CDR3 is TGTGCCAGCAGTTTATCGGGGCCGGGACAGGGGTCTGAAGCTTTCTTT.

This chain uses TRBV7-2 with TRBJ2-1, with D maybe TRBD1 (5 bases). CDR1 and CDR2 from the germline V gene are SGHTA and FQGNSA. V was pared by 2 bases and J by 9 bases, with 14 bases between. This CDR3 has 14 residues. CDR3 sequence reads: CASSLLTEHGEQFF. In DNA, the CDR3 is TGTGCCAGCAGCTTACTGACAGAGCACGGTGAGCAGTTCTTC.

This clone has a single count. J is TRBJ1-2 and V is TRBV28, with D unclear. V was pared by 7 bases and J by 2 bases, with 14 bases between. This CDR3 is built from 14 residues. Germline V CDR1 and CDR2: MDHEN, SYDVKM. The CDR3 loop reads CASTQSRVNYGYTF. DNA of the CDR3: TGTGCCAGCACCCAATCTAGGGTCAACTATGGCTACACCTTC.